Each of the 24 T cell receptor beta chains below was sequenced from the same sample in a study of cytomegalovirus exposure and HLA in healthy donors. Clones were sequenced by immunoSEQ multiplex PCR, and TCRdb holds only the in-frame ones, with some missing. The repertoire holds around 150,000 clones, with about 85% as singletons. The sample consisted of PBMCs. All receptors come from a man aged 25 to 45 in good health and CMV-seropositive.

The chain uses TRBV11-2 and TRBJ2-6, with a possible D match to TRBD1 (6 bases). CDR1 and CDR2 (germline): SGHAT, FQNNGV. Trimming shortened V by 2 bases and J by 2 bases, and 7 bases separated the two germline ends. The CDR3 extends over 15 amino acids. The CDR3 DNA reads as TGTGCCAGCAGCTTACCAGGGGCTGGGGCCAACGTCCTGACTTTC. Protein product: CASSLPGAGANVLTF. Drawing the rest from reference TRBV11-2 and TRBJ2-6, the complete variable domain is EAGVAQSPRYKIIEKRQSVAFWCNPISGHATLYWYQQILGQGPKLLIQFQNNGVVDDSQLPKDRFSAERLKGVDSTLKIQPAKLEDSAVYLCASSLPGAGANVLTFGAGSRLTVL.

J is TRBJ2-2 and V is TRBV9; 8 bases fit TRBD2. The germline V gene encodes CDR1 SGDLS and CDR2 YYNGEE. The CDR3 sequence is 13 residues long. Trimming cost V 6 bases and J 3 bases; bases outside gene matches: 1. CDR3 DNA: TGTGCCAGCACGGGGGGGGACACCGGGGAGCTGTTTTTT. Residues: CASTGGDTGELFF.

In its sample, this clone was seen a few times. The chain uses TRBV18 and TRBJ2-7; 7 bases map to TRBD2. Looked up from germline, CDR1 is KGHSH and CDR2 is LQKENI. The CDR3 has 13 residues. Trimming took 0 bases from V and 9 from J; bases not matched to a gene: 5. The CDR3 here is CASSPPTSEGQYF. CDR3 nucleotides: TGTGCCAGCTCACCACCTACTAGCGAGGGGCAGTACTTC.

The chain joins TRBV4-1 to TRBJ2-5; D possibly corresponds to TRBD2 (7 bases). The germline V gene has CDR1 MGHRA and CDR2 YSYEKL. There are 13 residues in the CDR3. V lost 5 bases and J 5 bases, leaving 12 bases between the germline ends. This chain's CDR3 is CASSAPGGETQYF. The CDR3 DNA reads as TGCGCCAGCAGCGCACCGGGGGGCGAGACCCAGTACTTC.

V gene TRBV7-9 combines with J gene TRBJ1-1; tentatively, D is TRBD1 (5 bases). Germline V gene data show CDR1 as SEHNR and CDR2 as FQNEAQ (reference sequence). Trimming shortened V by 1 base and J by 1 base, and 19 bases separated the two germline ends. This CDR3 has 18 amino acids. CDR3 sequence reads: CASSLVGAGEGENTEAFF. CDR3 nucleotides: TGTGCCAGCAGCTTAGTAGGGGCGGGGGAAGGGGAGAACACTGAAGCTTTCTTT.

The rearrangement links TRBV7-9 to TRBJ1-2; perhaps TRBD1 as D (6 bases). Germline-derived CDR1 and CDR2 are SEHNR and FQNEAQ (reference sequence). With 5 bases removed from V and 0 bases from J, the gap between germline ends came to 13 bases. CDR3 length equals 15 residues. The CDR3 DNA is TGTGCCAGCAGCCCGGACAGCCCTCCTAACTATGGCTACACCTTC. Translation gives CASSPDSPPNYGYTF.

The chain has TRBV5-1 and TRBJ1-2, with a weak D call TRBD1 (6 bases). CDR1 is SGHRS and CDR2 is YFSETQ in the germline V gene. With 0 bases removed from V and 4 bases from J, the gap between germline ends came to 16 bases. This CDR3 is built from 16 residues. The CDR3 protein is CASSLAGGAQSYGYTF. For the CDR3, the DNA is TGCGCCAGCAGCTTGGCCGGGGGGGCGCAGAGCTATGGCTACACCTTC. Full variable domain (remainder filled in from reference TRBV5-1 and TRBJ1-2): KAGVTQTPRYLIKTRGQQVTLSCSPISGHRSVSWYQQTPGQGLQFLFEYFSETQRNKGNFPGRFSGRQFSNSRSEMNVSTLELGDSALYLCASSLAGGAQSYGYTFGSGTRLTVV.

The chain has TRBV9 and TRBJ2-7, with D perhaps matching TRBD1 (6 bases). CDR1 is SGDLS and CDR2 is YYNGEE in the germline V gene. CDR3 length: 16 amino acids. With 5 bases removed from V and 0 bases from J, the gap between germline ends came to 18 bases. The CDR3 coding sequence is TGTGCCAGCAGTCCTGGGGGCAGGAAAATCTCCTACGAGCAGTACTTC. Translating it yields CASSPGGRKISYEQYF. Using reference TRBV9 and TRBJ2-7 for the parts outside the CDR3, the full variable domain is DSGVTQTPKHLITATGQRVTLRCSPRSGDLSVYWYQQSLDQGLQFLIQYYNGEERAKGNILERFSAQQFPDLHSELNLSSLELGDSALYFCASSPGGRKISYEQYFGPGTRLTVT.

The chain uses TRBV6-5 and TRBJ2-2, with D perhaps TRBD1 (6 bases). The CDR3 has 14 amino acids. V dropped 0 bases and J dropped 9 bases, with 11 bases sitting between them. Per germline, CDR1 MNHEY and CDR2 SVGAGI. The CDR3 DNA follows: TGTGCCAGCAGTTACTCGGTCGGGGACAGGGAGCTGTTTTTT. The encoded protein is CASSYSVGDRELFF.

This clone has just a few counts. This chain joins TRBV7-2 and TRBJ2-1; D is possibly TRBD1 (5 bases). The CDR3 runs to 11 residues. Germline V gene data show CDR1 as SGHTA and CDR2 as FQGNSA. V lost 5 bases, J lost 7 bases, and 6 bases lay in between. CDR3 amino acids: CASSAGNEQFF. The CDR3 region has the DNA TGTGCCAGCAGCGCAGGGAATGAGCAGTTCTTC.

V is TRBV6-1 and J is TRBJ1-6; 10 nucleotides agree with TRBD1. The ends lost 3 bases at V and 8 bases at J; junction bases unmatched: 16. Germline V lookup: CDR1 MNHNS, CDR2 SASEGT. The CDR3 consists of 19 residues. The CDR3 bases are TGTGCCAGCAGTGATGCCGACAGGGGGCTCCTCACGCGGCATTCACCCCTCCACTTT. Its translation is CASSDADRGLLTRHSPLHF.

This clone was recorded once. The gene calls are TRBV6-1 and TRBJ2-3; TRBD1 matches 7 bases. Trimming at V came to 7 bases and at J to 1 base, leaving 5 bases not matched to a gene. The germline gives CDR1 MNHNS, CDR2 SASEGT. The CDR3 sequence is 14 residues long. In nucleotides, the CDR3 is TGTGCCAGCAATACCGGGACAGGCACAGATACGCAGTATTTT. This translates into CASNTGTGTDTQYF.

The J gene is TRBJ1-3, the V gene TRBV27, with TRBD1 matching over 8 bases. Germline V CDR1 and CDR2: MNHEY, SMNVEV (reference sequence). J gave up 7 bases and V 3 bases, and 8 bases lay outside the gene matches. The CDR3 covers 15 residues. The CDR3 coding sequence is TGTGCCAGCAGTTTGGGCCAGGGGGCGAGGAACACCATATATTTT. The encoded protein is CASSLGQGARNTIYF.

This clone has just one count. J is TRBJ2-3 and V is TRBV4-1; the D gene is possibly TRBD2 (6 bases). CDR3 length equals 16 residues. Deletions cut 0 bases from V and 3 bases from J, with 13 bases between. Germline lookup yields CDR1 MGHRA and CDR2 YSYEKL. Here the CDR3 reads CASSQDRSRGTDTQYF. The CDR3 DNA reads as TGCGCCAGCAGCCAAGACAGGTCTCGGGGGACAGATACGCAGTATTTT.

The CDR3 loop reads CASSLGQPVPNEQYF. DNA for the CDR3: TGCGCCAGCAGCTTGGGACAGCCGGTCCCTAACGAGCAGTACTTC. The rearrangement links TRBV5-1 to TRBJ2-7, with D maybe TRBD1 (5 bases). The CDR3 covers 15 residues. CDR1 and CDR2 from the germline V gene are SGHRS and YFSETQ. Trimming left V 0 bases short and J 5 bases short, with 15 bases between.

The chain combines TRBV7-9 with TRBJ1-4; 12 bases fit TRBD1. CDR1 SEHNR and CDR2 FQNEAQ come from the germline V gene (reference sequence). There are 18 residues in the CDR3. After removal of 5 bases from V and 4 bases from J, the junction contained 11 bases not matched to a gene. The CDR3 sequence is CASSQSPGQGAINEKLFF. The CDR3 DNA follows: TGTGCCAGCAGCCAAAGTCCGGGACAGGGGGCCATTAATGAAAAACTGTTTTTT.

The chain links TRBV7-3 to TRBJ2-3, with D perhaps TRBD1 (6 bases). The germline gives CDR1 SGHTA, CDR2 FQGTGA. The V end lost 4 bases, the J end lost 2 bases, and 10 bases lay between the germline ends. The CDR3 runs 14 residues. This chain's CDR3 is CASSSGQPTDTQYF. The CDR3 DNA follows: TGTGCCAGCAGCTCAGGACAGCCCACAGATACGCAGTATTTT. Using reference TRBV7-3 and TRBJ2-3 for the parts outside the CDR3, the full variable domain is GAGVSQTPSNKVTEKGKYVELRCDPISGHTALYWYRQSLGQGPEFLIYFQGTGAADDSGLPNDRFFAVRPEGSVSTLKIQRTERGDSAVYLCASSSGQPTDTQYFGPGTRLTVL.

V usage is TRBV11-2 and J usage is TRBJ2-1; TRBD2 aligns across 7 bases. V dropped 3 bases and J dropped 4; count of bases not matched to a gene: 6. Per germline, CDR1 SGHAT and CDR2 FQNNGV. There are 15 residues in the CDR3. This chain's CDR3 is CASSFGASGYNEQFF. The CDR3 DNA reads TGTGCCAGCAGCTTCGGGGCTAGCGGATACAATGAGCAGTTCTTC.

The chain combines TRBV7-9 with TRBJ1-1; D is undetermined. This CDR3 is 14 amino acids long. Trimming removed 0 bases from V and 6 bases from J, with 11 bases in between. Germline CDR1 SEHNR, CDR2 FQNEAQ (reference sequence). The CDR3, as DNA: TGTGCCAGCAGCTTAGCGTATTCGGGGTCTGAAGCTTTCTTT. This translates into CASSLAYSGSEAFF.

This chain connects TRBV9 to TRBJ2-2, with 9 bases fitting TRBD1. J lost 6 bases, V lost 0 bases, and 0 bases had no gene match. The CDR3 runs 14 residues. Germline-derived CDR1 and CDR2 are SGDLS and YYNGEE. The CDR3 DNA is TGTGCCAGCAGCGTAGACAGGGGGCCCGGGGAGCTGTTTTTT. As protein: CASSVDRGPGELFF.

This sequence joins TRBV27 and TRBJ2-1, with 8 bases identical to TRBD2. Looked up from germline, CDR1 is MNHEY and CDR2 is SMNVEV (reference sequence). There are 16 residues in the CDR3. Trimming cost V 4 bases and J 2 bases; bases outside gene matches: 7. The CDR3 here is CASSSPAGGPYNEQFF. DNA for the CDR3: TGTGCCAGCAGTTCCCCCGCGGGGGGTCCCTACAATGAGCAGTTCTTC.

This clone was found once. The V call is TRBV18, the J call TRBJ2-1; 12 nucleotides line up with TRBD2. Germline V lookup: CDR1 KGHSH, CDR2 LQKENI. CDR3 length: 15 residues. V shed 8 bases, J shed 9 bases, and the junction held 11 bases outside the gene matches. For the CDR3, the DNA is TGTGCCAGCCCGTCAACCTCTAGCGGGGGGGCTGAGCAGTTCTTC. Translation gives CASPSTSSGGAEQFF. Based on the CDR3 plus reference TRBV18 and TRBJ2-1, the full variable domain is NAGVMQNPRHLVRRRGQEARLRCSPMKGHSHVYWYRQLPEEGLKFMVYLQKENIIDESGMPKERFSAEFPKEGPSILRIQQVVRGDSAAYFCASPSTSSGGAEQFFGPGTRLTVL.

The chain recombines TRBV29-1 with TRBJ2-7; 8 bases are shared with TRBD1. V was clipped by 5 bases and J by 6 bases; unmatched bases: 12. This CDR3 comprises 14 residues. The germline V gene has CDR1 SQVTM and CDR2 ANQGSEA. CDR3 protein: CSVRVGQGESEQYF. As DNA, the CDR3 is TGCAGCGTTCGGGTCGGACAGGGAGAATCCGAGCAGTACTTC.

The chain joins TRBV28 to TRBJ2-7; D is unclear. The V and J ends lost 8 bases and 6 bases respectively, with 17 bases between them. The CDR3 runs to 13 residues. Germline V CDR1 and CDR2: MDHEN, SYDVKM. The DNA for the CDR3 is TGTGCCAGCTCACCAGGTTGGCAAGGCGAGCAGTACTTC. This codes for CASSPGWQGEQYF.